The rows below give T cell receptor beta chains drawn from one sample of a study of blood T cell repertoires in COVID-19. This table comes from immunoSEQ multiplex PCR, and its TCRdb copy is limited to in-frame clones, with some not included. The sample holds about 440,000 clones, roughly 87% seen once. Material: PBMCs or T cells enriched from blood (not recorded which). Receptors originate from a woman in her late teens or twenties with acute COVID-19. The CDR3 runs from the conserved cysteine through the conserved F or W. A D gene is named only where the DNA matches it firmly. Some rows have no size entry. The others give once, few or many, or a class for an expanded clone.

v_call: TRBV20-1
clone_size: -
d_call: -
j_call: TRBJ2-7
cdr3_nt: TGCAGTGCTAGTCGTCCCGGGGGTCGGGAGCAGTACTTC
cdr3_aa: CSASRPGGREQYF

v_call: TRBV5-1
clone_size: -
d_call: -
j_call: TRBJ1-1
cdr3_nt: TGCGCCAGCAGTTCTGAGGGCCGGAGAACTGAAGCTTTCTTT
cdr3_aa: CASSSEGRRTEAFF

v_call: TRBV3-1/TRBV3-2
clone_size: -
d_call: -
j_call: TRBJ2-1
cdr3_nt: TGTGCCAGCATTCAGCGTGGGTACAATGAGCAGTTCTTC
cdr3_aa: CASIQRGYNEQFF

v_call: TRBV3-1/TRBV3-2
clone_size: -
d_call: TRBD2
j_call: TRBJ2-1
cdr3_nt: TGTGCCAGCAGCAAGGGACTAGCGGACTCCTACAATGAGCAGTTCTTC
cdr3_aa: CASSKGLADSYNEQFF

v_call: TRBV29-1
clone_size: -
d_call: -
j_call: TRBJ2-7
cdr3_nt: TGCAGCGTGCAGGGGCCCTACACCTACGAGCAGTACTTC
cdr3_aa: CSVQGPYTYEQYF

v_call: TRBV9
clone_size: -
d_call: TRBD1
j_call: TRBJ1-3
cdr3_nt: TGTGCCAGCAGCGTAGAGGGGGACAGCCGCTCTGGAAACACCATATATTTT
cdr3_aa: CASSVEGDSRSGNTIYF

v_call: TRBV5-1
clone_size: -
d_call: TRBD1
j_call: TRBJ2-7
cdr3_nt: TGCGCCAGCAGCCCGTGGGACAGCAGCTCCTACGAGCAGTACTTC
cdr3_aa: CASSPWDSSSYEQYF

v_call: TRBV4-3
clone_size: -
d_call: -
j_call: TRBJ2-7
cdr3_nt: TGCGCCAGCAGCCAAGATCCCTGGTCCGGCTCCTACGAGCAGTACTTC
cdr3_aa: CASSQDPWSGSYEQYF

v_call: TRBV11-2
clone_size: -
d_call: TRBD2
j_call: TRBJ2-2
cdr3_nt: TGTGCCAGCAGCTTACTCTGGACTAGCGGGAACACCGGGGAGCTGTTTTTT
cdr3_aa: CASSLLWTSGNTGELFF

v_call: TRBV12-3/TRBV12-4
clone_size: -
d_call: -
j_call: TRBJ1-1
cdr3_nt: TGTGCCAGCAGCGGGGGGACTGAAGCTTTCTTT
cdr3_aa: CASSGGTEAFF

v_call: TRBV6-1
clone_size: -
d_call: -
j_call: TRBJ1-2
cdr3_nt: TGTGCCAGCAGTGAAGGGCAGAGGCGCTATGGCTACACCTTC
cdr3_aa: CASSEGQRRYGYTF

v_call: TRBV29-1
clone_size: -
d_call: TRBD1
j_call: TRBJ2-7
cdr3_nt: TGCAGCGTCGAAACCGGGACAGGGGCCCACGAGCAGTACTTC
cdr3_aa: CSVETGTGAHEQYF

v_call: TRBV11-2
clone_size: -
d_call: -
j_call: TRBJ2-5
cdr3_nt: TGTGCCAGCAGCTCAAGACGACATCCCGTAGGAGAGACCCAGTACTTC
cdr3_aa: CASSSRRHPVGETQYF

v_call: TRBV9
clone_size: -
d_call: TRBD1
j_call: TRBJ2-7
cdr3_nt: TGTGCCAGCAGCCCCACCGGGACAGCGAACTACGAGCAGTACTTC
cdr3_aa: CASSPTGTANYEQYF

v_call: TRBV7-9
clone_size: -
d_call: TRBD2
j_call: TRBJ2-1
cdr3_nt: TGTGCCAGCAGCTTAGGGGGAGGGCTCTTGAATGAGCAGTTCTTC
cdr3_aa: CASSLGGGLLNEQFF

v_call: TRBV6-5
clone_size: -
d_call: TRBD1
j_call: TRBJ2-2
cdr3_nt: TGTGCCAGCAGAGGGGGACAGATTAACACCGGGGAGCTGTTTTTT
cdr3_aa: CASRGGQINTGELFF

v_call: TRBV7-2
clone_size: -
d_call: -
j_call: TRBJ2-7
cdr3_nt: TGTGCCAGCACCCAGGGCGGTCCCTACGAGCAGTACTTC
cdr3_aa: CASTQGGPYEQYF

v_call: TRBV4-1
clone_size: -
d_call: -
j_call: TRBJ2-7
cdr3_nt: TGCGCCAGCAGCCAAGAAGTAGGGGCCCCAGACTACGAGCAGTACTTC
cdr3_aa: CASSQEVGAPDYEQYF

v_call: TRBV11-2
clone_size: -
d_call: -
j_call: TRBJ2-3
cdr3_nt: TGTGCCAGCAGCTCCGCGGGCGCAGATACGCAGTATTTT
cdr3_aa: CASSSAGADTQYF

v_call: TRBV5-4
clone_size: -
d_call: TRBD1
j_call: TRBJ1-2
cdr3_nt: TGTGCCAGCAGCTTGTTTCAGGGGGCATTTAACTATGGCTACACCTTC
cdr3_aa: CASSLFQGAFNYGYTF

v_call: TRBV27
clone_size: -
d_call: TRBD1
j_call: TRBJ1-1
cdr3_nt: TGTGCCAGCAGTTTATGGAGAGCGACAGGGATCACTGAAGCTTTCTTT
cdr3_aa: CASSLWRATGITEAFF

v_call: TRBV5-6
clone_size: many
d_call: TRBD1
j_call: TRBJ2-7
cdr3_nt: TGTGCCAGCAGCCAGACCCCGACAGGGATCTACGAGCAGTACTTC
cdr3_aa: CASSQTPTGIYEQYF

v_call: TRBV7-9
clone_size: -
d_call: TRBD2
j_call: TRBJ2-7
cdr3_nt: TGTGCCAGCAGCTTAGTCCAAGCGGGGGGGCACGAGCAGTACTTC
cdr3_aa: CASSLVQAGGHEQYF

v_call: TRBV30
clone_size: -
d_call: TRBD1
j_call: TRBJ2-3
cdr3_nt: TGTGCCTGGAGTGAGGACAGGGTAGGCACAGATACGCAGTATTTT
cdr3_aa: CAWSEDRVGTDTQYF

v_call: TRBV9
clone_size: -
d_call: TRBD1
j_call: TRBJ2-7
cdr3_nt: TGTGCCAGCAGCGCCCGGTCCGGGACAGGGTCGTACGAGCAGTACTTC
cdr3_aa: CASSARSGTGSYEQYF

v_call: TRBV6-2/TRBV6-3
clone_size: -
d_call: -
j_call: TRBJ2-5
cdr3_nt: TGTGCCAGCAGTTCCTTAGAAGCAAACCCTAACTTC
cdr3_aa: CASSSLEANPNF

v_call: TRBV7-2
clone_size: -
d_call: TRBD2
j_call: TRBJ2-5
cdr3_nt: TGTGCCAGCAGCCAGACTAGCGGGAGCGTTCAAGAGACCCAGTACTTC
cdr3_aa: CASSQTSGSVQETQYF

v_call: TRBV11-3
clone_size: -
d_call: -
j_call: TRBJ1-1
cdr3_nt: TGTGCCAGCAGCTTAGGCAGGGCAGATGCTGAAGCTTTCTTT
cdr3_aa: CASSLGRADAEAFF

v_call: TRBV5-8
clone_size: -
d_call: -
j_call: TRBJ1-5
cdr3_nt: TGTGCCAGCAGCACCGGGACACTCTCGGGTAGCAATCAGCCCCAGCATTTT
cdr3_aa: CASSTGTLSGSNQPQHF

v_call: TRBV9
clone_size: -
d_call: -
j_call: TRBJ1-2
cdr3_nt: TGTGCCAGCAGCGTAAACCCCCAGGCAGGTGACTATGGCTACACCTTC
cdr3_aa: CASSVNPQAGDYGYTF

v_call: TRBV7-2
clone_size: -
d_call: -
j_call: TRBJ1-4
cdr3_nt: TGTGCCAGCAGCTTATATGATGAAAAACTGTTTTTT
cdr3_aa: CASSLYDEKLFF

v_call: TRBV7-3
clone_size: -
d_call: -
j_call: TRBJ2-1
cdr3_nt: TGTGCCAGCAGCTCCCAGCGGGCTCACAATGAGCAGTTCTTC
cdr3_aa: CASSSQRAHNEQFF

v_call: TRBV3-1/TRBV3-2
clone_size: -
d_call: TRBD2
j_call: TRBJ2-1
cdr3_nt: TGTGCCAGCAGCGCGCGGGGGGGCCCTTTTAATGAGCAGTTCTTC
cdr3_aa: CASSARGGPFNEQFF

v_call: TRBV13
clone_size: -
d_call: TRBD1
j_call: TRBJ2-3
cdr3_nt: TGTGCCAGCAGCCGTTCGGGACAGGGATTTGCAGATACGCAGTATTTT
cdr3_aa: CASSRSGQGFADTQYF

v_call: TRBV5-4
clone_size: -
d_call: TRBD2
j_call: TRBJ2-5
cdr3_nt: TGTGCCAGCAGCTTAGAGAGCGGGGGGGCGAGGAGCCAGTACTTC
cdr3_aa: CASSLESGGARSQYF

v_call: TRBV27
clone_size: -
d_call: -
j_call: TRBJ1-1
cdr3_nt: TGTGCCAGCAGTTTATATGCGTTTGGCACTGAAGCTTTCTTT
cdr3_aa: CASSLYAFGTEAFF

v_call: TRBV7-3
clone_size: -
d_call: TRBD1
j_call: TRBJ2-5
cdr3_nt: TGTGCCAGCCTCCCAGGACGCCCGACAGGGAAAGAGACCCAGTACTTC
cdr3_aa: CASLPGRPTGKETQYF

v_call: TRBV4-1
clone_size: -
d_call: TRBD1
j_call: TRBJ2-1
cdr3_nt: TGCGCCAGCAGCCAAGAGATAAGGGGGCTAAGAAATGAGCAGTTCTTC
cdr3_aa: CASSQEIRGLRNEQFF

v_call: TRBV4-1
clone_size: -
d_call: -
j_call: TRBJ2-1
cdr3_nt: TGCGCCAGCAGCCAGACGGACAGCGGTTACAATGAGCAGTTCTTC
cdr3_aa: CASSQTDSGYNEQFF

v_call: TRBV19
clone_size: -
d_call: -
j_call: TRBJ1-2
cdr3_nt: TGTGCCAGTAGTACGTCGGCAGGGGTATCCTATGGCTACACCTTC
cdr3_aa: CASSTSAGVSYGYTF

v_call: TRBV28
clone_size: -
d_call: TRBD2
j_call: TRBJ2-7
cdr3_nt: TGTGCCAGCAGTTTATCTCTAGCGGGGGGCCTCTCCTACGAGCAGTACTTC
cdr3_aa: CASSLSLAGGLSYEQYF

v_call: TRBV14
clone_size: -
d_call: TRBD2
j_call: TRBJ2-7
cdr3_nt: TGTGCCAGCAGCCAAGGTCTGGCTAGCGGGGCTGCTGGGAAGCAGTACTTC
cdr3_aa: CASSQGLASGAAGKQYF

v_call: TRBV3-1/TRBV3-2
clone_size: once
d_call: TRBD2
j_call: TRBJ2-5
cdr3_nt: TGTGCCAGCAGCCAATCGGTAGCGGGAGAGACCCAGTACTTC
cdr3_aa: CASSQSVAGETQYF

v_call: TRBV5-1
clone_size: -
d_call: -
j_call: TRBJ2-6
cdr3_nt: TGCGCCACCCAGGCGGGCTCTGGGGCCAACGTCCTGACTTTC
cdr3_aa: CATQAGSGANVLTF

v_call: TRBV12-3/TRBV12-4
clone_size: -
d_call: TRBD1
j_call: TRBJ2-1
cdr3_nt: TGTGCCAGCAGAGGACAGGGCTACAATGAGCAGTTCTTC
cdr3_aa: CASRGQGYNEQFF

v_call: TRBV5-1
clone_size: -
d_call: TRBD1
j_call: TRBJ1-2
cdr3_nt: TGCGCCAGCAAGGAGGACAGGGGTTGGTCCGGCTACACCTTC
cdr3_aa: CASKEDRGWSGYTF

v_call: TRBV3-1/TRBV3-2
clone_size: -
d_call: TRBD2
j_call: TRBJ2-6
cdr3_nt: TGTGCCAGCAGCCAAGGACTAGCGGGGCACTCTGGGGCCAACGTCCTGACTTTC
cdr3_aa: CASSQGLAGHSGANVLTF

v_call: TRBV7-8
clone_size: -
d_call: -
j_call: TRBJ1-2
cdr3_nt: TGTGCCAGCAGCCAAGAAGACAGTAGAAGTTCCTATGGCTACACCTTC
cdr3_aa: CASSQEDSRSSYGYTF

v_call: TRBV6-1
clone_size: -
d_call: TRBD2
j_call: TRBJ2-1
cdr3_nt: TGTGCCAGCAGTGACCCACCGGGACTAGCGGGGAATGAGCAGTTCTTC
cdr3_aa: CASSDPPGLAGNEQFF

v_call: TRBV14
clone_size: -
d_call: TRBD1
j_call: TRBJ1-1
cdr3_nt: TGTGCCAGCAGCCGACAGGGGGCTTGGAACACTGAAGCTTTCTTT
cdr3_aa: CASSRQGAWNTEAFF

v_call: TRBV11-2
clone_size: -
d_call: TRBD2
j_call: TRBJ2-1
cdr3_nt: TGTGCCAGCAGCTATGGGGGGGAGGATGAGCAGTTCTTC
cdr3_aa: CASSYGGEDEQFF

v_call: TRBV9
clone_size: -
d_call: -
j_call: TRBJ2-3
cdr3_nt: TGTGCCAGCAGCGTAGATTCCGGGACAACCCACACAGATACGCAGTATTTT
cdr3_aa: CASSVDSGTTHTDTQYF

v_call: TRBV27
clone_size: few
d_call: TRBD1
j_call: TRBJ2-7
cdr3_nt: TGTGCCAGCAGCCCCGGACAGGGGCCATCCTACGAGCAGTACTTC
cdr3_aa: CASSPGQGPSYEQYF